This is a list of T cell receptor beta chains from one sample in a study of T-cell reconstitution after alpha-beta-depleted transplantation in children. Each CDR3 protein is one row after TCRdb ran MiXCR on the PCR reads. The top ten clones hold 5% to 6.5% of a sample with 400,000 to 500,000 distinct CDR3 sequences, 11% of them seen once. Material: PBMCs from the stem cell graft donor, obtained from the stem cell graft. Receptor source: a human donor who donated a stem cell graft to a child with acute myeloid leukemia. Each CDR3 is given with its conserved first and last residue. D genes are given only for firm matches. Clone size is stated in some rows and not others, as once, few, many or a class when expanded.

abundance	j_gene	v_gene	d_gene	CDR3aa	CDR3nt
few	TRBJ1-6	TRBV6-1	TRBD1	CASTGQNNSPLHF	TGTGCCAGCACGGGACAGAACAATTCACCCCTCCACTTT
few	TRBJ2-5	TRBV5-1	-	CASSTTTGSQETQYF	TGCGCCAGCAGCACAACAACAGGGAGCCAAGAGACCCAGTACTTC
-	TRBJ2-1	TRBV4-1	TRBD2	CASSPRASGDEQFF	TGCGCCAGCAGCCCCCGGGCTAGCGGGGATGAGCAGTTCTTC
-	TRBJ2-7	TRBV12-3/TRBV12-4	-	CASSPIRRTSYEQYF	TGTGCCAGCAGTCCGATCAGGCGAACCTCCTACGAGCAGTACTTC
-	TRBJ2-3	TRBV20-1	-	CSASTGQGQYF	TGCAGTGCTTCCACGGGCCAGGGGCAGTATTTT
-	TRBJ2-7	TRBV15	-	CATSRERGGPGEQYF	TGTGCCACCAGCAGAGAGAGAGGGGGACCGGGCGAGCAGTACTTC
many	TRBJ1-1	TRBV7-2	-	CASSLARQNTEAFF	TGTGCCAGCAGCTTAGCGAGGCAGAACACTGAAGCTTTCTTT
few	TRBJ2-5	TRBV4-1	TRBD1	CASSQEGGGQGALSTQYF	TGCGCCAGCAGCCAAGAAGGGGGCGGACAGGGCGCCCTGTCAACCCAGTACTTC
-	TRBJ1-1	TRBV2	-	CASRGGMNTEAFF	TGTGCCAGCAGGGGGGGTATGAACACTGAAGCTTTCTTT
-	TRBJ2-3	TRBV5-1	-	CASSLTLAPQADTQYF	TGCGCCAGCAGCTTGACGCTAGCGCCACAGGCAGATACGCAGTATTTT
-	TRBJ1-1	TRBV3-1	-	CASSHRDKNTEAFF	TGTGCCAGCAGCCACCGGGACAAGAACACTGAAGCTTTCTTT
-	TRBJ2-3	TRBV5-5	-	CASSLRTSLSTDTQYF	TGTGCCAGCAGCTTACGGACGAGCCTCAGCACAGATACGCAGTATTTT
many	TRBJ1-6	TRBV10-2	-	CASSEARVGYNSPLHF	TGCGCCAGCAGCGAAGCCCGGGTCGGGTATAATTCACCCCTCCACTTT
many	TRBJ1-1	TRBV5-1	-	CASNLGGRNTEAFF	TGCGCCAGCAATCTCGGAGGCAGAAACACTGAAGCTTTCTTT
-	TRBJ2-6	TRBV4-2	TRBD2	CASSPRGGALAGANVLTF	TGTGCCAGCAGTCCCCGCGGGGGGGCTTTAGCTGGGGCCAACGTCCTGACTTTC
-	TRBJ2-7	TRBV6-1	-	CASSPYRDGYYEQYF	TGTGCCAGCAGTCCATACCGGGACGGATACTACGAGCAGTACTTC
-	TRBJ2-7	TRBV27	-	CASSQIRDLPYEQYF	TGTGCCAGCAGCCAGATCCGGGACCTTCCCTACGAGCAGTACTTC
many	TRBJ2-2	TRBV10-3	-	CAISGSSNTGELFF	TGTGCCATCAGCGGGAGCTCGAACACCGGGGAGCTGTTTTTT
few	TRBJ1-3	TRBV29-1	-	CSVGLANTIYF	TGCAGCGTGGGACTGGCTAACACCATATATTTT
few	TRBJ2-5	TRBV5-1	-	CASSLYAGETETQYF	TGCGCCAGCAGCTTGTATGCAGGGGAGACAGAGACCCAGTACTTC
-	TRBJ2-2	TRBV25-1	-	CASSEWQSNTGELFF	TGTGCCAGCAGTGAATGGCAGTCGAACACCGGGGAGCTGTTTTTT
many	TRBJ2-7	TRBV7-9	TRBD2	CASSLAGGPAYEQYF	TGTGCCAGCAGCTTAGCGGGAGGGCCAGCATACGAGCAGTACTTC